Following are 2 T cell receptor beta chains from one sample sequenced in a study of T cell responses to AZD1222 COVID-19 vaccine. The protocol was immunoSEQ multiplex PCR, while the TCRdb copy is restricted to in-frame clones and leaves out a portion. The table records over 75,000 clones, approximately 89% of them present only once. The sequencing here drew on peripheral blood, taken on day 0 of AZD1222 vaccination. The receptors originated from an adult in good health.

The chain combines TRBV5-8 with TRBJ2-1; D is unclear. Trimming pared 3 bases from V and 4 bases from J, leaving 5 bases between. The CDR3 is 12 residues long. From germline, CDR1 is SGHTS and CDR2 YDEGEE. The CDR3: CASSWSYNEQFF. CDR3 coding DNA: TGTGCCAGCAGCTGGAGTTACAATGAGCAGTTCTTC.

This sequence joins TRBV7-2 and TRBJ1-1; D might be TRBD1 (6 bases). CDR1 and CDR2 from the germline V gene are SGHTA and FQGNSA. CDR3 size: 14 residues. Trimming removed 5 bases at V and 2 bases at J, with 12 bases between. The DNA for the CDR3 is TGTGCCAGCAGCCCGGGGGCGCGAAACACTGAAGCTTTCTTT. Its protein is CASSPGARNTEAFF.